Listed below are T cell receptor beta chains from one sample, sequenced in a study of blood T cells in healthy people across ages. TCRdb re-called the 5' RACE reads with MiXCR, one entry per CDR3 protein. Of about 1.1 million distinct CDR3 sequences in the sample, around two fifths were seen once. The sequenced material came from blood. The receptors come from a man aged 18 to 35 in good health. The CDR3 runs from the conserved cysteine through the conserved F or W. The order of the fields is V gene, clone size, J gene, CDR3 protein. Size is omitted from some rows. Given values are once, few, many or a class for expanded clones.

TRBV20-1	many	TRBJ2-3	CSAIRTSGAGDTQYF
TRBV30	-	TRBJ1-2	CAITAGGVYGYTF
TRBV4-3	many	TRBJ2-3	CASSQRELDTQYF
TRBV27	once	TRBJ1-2	CASSSIQGAGYGYTF
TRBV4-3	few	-	CASSHEIAGGLNEQYF
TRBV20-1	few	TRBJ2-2	CSARVGANTGELFF
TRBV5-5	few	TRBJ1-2	CASSYLAGRHIDYGYTF
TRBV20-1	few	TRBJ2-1	CSARDEGRKRNEQFF
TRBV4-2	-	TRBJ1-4	CASSQDLSSEKLFF
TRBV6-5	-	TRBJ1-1	CASSFAAGSGPNTEAFF
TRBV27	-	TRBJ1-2	CASSMGDSLHGYTF
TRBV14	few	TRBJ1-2	CASSQGLATPNYGYTF
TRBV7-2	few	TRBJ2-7	CASSLDTGQALTHYEQYF
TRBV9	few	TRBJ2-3	CASSVGGLALDTQYF
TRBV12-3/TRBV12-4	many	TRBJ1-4	CASSLVGQGNEKLFF
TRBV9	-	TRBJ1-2	CASSVGGDFGYTF
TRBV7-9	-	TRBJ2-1	CASSLRIAEGNEQFF
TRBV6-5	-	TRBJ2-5	CVSSGTSGGQETQYF
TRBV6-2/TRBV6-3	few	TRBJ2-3	CASTQVAGRTDTQYF
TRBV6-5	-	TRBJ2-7	CASSDGQGTDEQYF
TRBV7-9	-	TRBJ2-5	CASSLSTSGGAVETQYF
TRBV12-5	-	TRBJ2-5	CASGLAGLAGETQYF
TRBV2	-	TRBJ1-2	CASRGHGRDYGYTF
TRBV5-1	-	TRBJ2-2	CASSLEHWVPRIPGELFF
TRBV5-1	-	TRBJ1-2	CASSLTDWGNYGYTF
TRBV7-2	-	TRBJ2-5	CASSPGTGFSYQETQYF
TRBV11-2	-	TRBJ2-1	CASSLDWTGGTNEQFF